This section outlines one T cell receptor (beta chain) sequence together with its context. These data originate in a study of blood T cell repertoires in COVID-19. Across the study: The study drew acute and convalescent COVID-19 samples from the United States, Italy and Spain.

Per the original methods: Amplification of reference gene primers was used by the study to estimate nucleated cell counts. The data were produced by immunoSEQ multiplex PCR, yet TCRdb's version contains in-frame clones alone and is incomplete. V and J calls and clone size come straight from that table; D and trimming were deduced from the DNA. Of fewer than 150,000 clones listed, 80% to 85% are singletons. Trimming left V 2 bases short and J 4 bases short, with 6 bases between. This CDR3 contains 13 residues. Germline V gene sequence: CDR1 MGHRA, CDR2 YSYEKL. The sequencing input was peripheral blood. The TCR comes from a human donor in a cohort sampled during active COVID-19. The V and J genes are TRBV4-1 and TRBJ1-3; D gene unclear. Here the CDR3 reads CASSQRGGNTIYF. The CDR3 DNA is TGCGCCAGCAGCCAACGGGGAGGAAACACCATATATTTT.